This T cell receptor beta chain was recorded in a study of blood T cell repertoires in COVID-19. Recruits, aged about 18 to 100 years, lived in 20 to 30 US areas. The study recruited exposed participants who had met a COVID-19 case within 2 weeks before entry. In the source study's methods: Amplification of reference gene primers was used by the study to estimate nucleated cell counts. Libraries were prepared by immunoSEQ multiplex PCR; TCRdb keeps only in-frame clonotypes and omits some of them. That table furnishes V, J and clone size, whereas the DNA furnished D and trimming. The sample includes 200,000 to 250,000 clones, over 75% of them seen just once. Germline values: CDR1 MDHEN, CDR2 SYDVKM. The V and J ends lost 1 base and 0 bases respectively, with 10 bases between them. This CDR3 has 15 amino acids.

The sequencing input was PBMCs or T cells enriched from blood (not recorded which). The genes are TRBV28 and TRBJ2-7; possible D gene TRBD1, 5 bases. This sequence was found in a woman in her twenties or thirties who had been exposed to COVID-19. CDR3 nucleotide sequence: TGTGCCAGCAGTTTATTTTACAGGAGCTCCTACGAGCAGTACTTC. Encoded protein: CASSLFYRSSYEQYF.